This T cell receptor beta chain was observed in a study of cytomegalovirus exposure and HLA in healthy donors. A multiplex PCR was run with 60 Vbeta primers and 13 Jbeta primers. Clones were read by immunoSEQ multiplex PCR, and TCRdb kept only the in-frame ones, dropping some. There are roughly 200,000 clones in the sample; roughly 79% occur only once, and less than 2% lies in the top ten. Trimming removed 8 bases from V and 8 bases from J, with 25 bases in between. The CDR3 sequence is 16 residues long. CDR1 SGHVS and CDR2 FQNEAQ come from the germline V gene. The chain recombines TRBV7-8 with TRBJ2-1; possibly TRBD2 for D (5 bases). The TCR was taken from a man younger than 45 in good health and CMV-seronegative. Sequenced input: PBMCs. DNA for the CDR3: TGTGCCAGCTCTTTAAGTGTGTCTAGCTCTACCGATGAGCAGTTCTTC. Protein sequence: CASSLSVSSSTDEQFF.